The clone carrying this T cell receptor beta chain occurred many times. Its antigen remains unknown. The CDR3 has 15 residues. Trimming took 0 bases from V and 5 from J, leaving 12 bases between them. Per the germline V gene, CDR1 is SGHRS and CDR2 is YFSETQ. The TCR beta libraries were generated through quantitative 5'-RACE incorporating molecular barcodes. TCRdb re-analysed the 5' RACE reads in MiXCR, keeping a single row per CDR3 protein. Of about 39,000 distinct CDR3 sequences listed, about a tenth are singletons. These data are taken from a study of CD8 T cells in ankylosing spondylitis. The study's findings and limits: Disease-associated clones were reportedly significantly overrepresented in matched ankylosing spondylitis synovial fluid. Relatively scarce in peripheral blood, disease-linked clones were CD8+. Apparently characteristic of ankylosing spondylitis blood was a TCR beta motif (roughly 8 highly homologous variants).

This chain uses TRBV5-1 with TRBJ2-1, with unresolved D. The material sequenced was blood, either unsorted or a sorted T cell fraction (not recorded which). The source is a male donor with ankylosing spondylitis or in good health (not recorded which). CDR3 in amino acids: CASSLAGSSHNEQFF. The CDR3 nucleotides are TGCGCCAGCAGCTTGGCCGGGTCATCCCACAATGAGCAGTTCTTC.